The clone carrying this T cell receptor (beta chain) was seen repeatedly, ten times or more. This entry comes from a study of Graves' ophthalmopathy and Graves' hyperthyroidism. Ophthalmopathy donors were characterized by moderate-to-severe activity, CAS of at least 3, NOSPECS of at least 4, and duration under 3 months. Excluded were patients with other autoimmune diseases, uncontrolled infections, pregnancy or lactation. As the template, RNA transcripts were used to amplify TCR beta CDR3 regions. Second-round multiplex PCR came after a first-round RT-PCR that employed HTBI primers. TCRdb itself ran the multiplex PCR reads through MiXCR, one entry per CDR3 protein. Of hundreds of thousands of distinct CDR3 sequences in the sample, roughly 39% are singletons; the top ten hold around 3%. Looked up from germline, CDR1 is MNHEY and CDR2 is SMNVEV (reference sequence). The CDR3 runs 13 residues. Trimming took 5 bases from V and 7 from J, leaving 14 bases between them.

Input material: peripheral blood. The chain employs TRBV27 and TRBJ1-2; no firm D call. The receptor's source is an adult man with Graves' ophthalmopathy. CDR3 region: CASSPLGSLGYTF. CDR3 nucleotide sequence: TGTGCCAGCAGTCCCCTCGGGTCCCTTGGCTACACCTTC.